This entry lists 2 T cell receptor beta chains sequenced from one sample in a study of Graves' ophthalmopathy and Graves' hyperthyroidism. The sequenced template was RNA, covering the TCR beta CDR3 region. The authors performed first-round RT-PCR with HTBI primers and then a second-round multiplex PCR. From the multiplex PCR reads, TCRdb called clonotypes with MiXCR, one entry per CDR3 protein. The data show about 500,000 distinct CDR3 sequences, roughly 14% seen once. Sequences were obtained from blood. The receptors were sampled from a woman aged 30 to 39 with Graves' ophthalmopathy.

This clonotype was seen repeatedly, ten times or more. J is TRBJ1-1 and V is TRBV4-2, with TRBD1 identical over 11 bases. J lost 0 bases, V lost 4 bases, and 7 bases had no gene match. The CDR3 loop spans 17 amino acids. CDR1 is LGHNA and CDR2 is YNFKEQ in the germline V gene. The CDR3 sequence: CASSPGTGGWLNTEAFF. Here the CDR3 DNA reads TGTGCCAGCAGCCCCGGGACAGGGGGATGGTTGAACACTGAAGCTTTCTTT.

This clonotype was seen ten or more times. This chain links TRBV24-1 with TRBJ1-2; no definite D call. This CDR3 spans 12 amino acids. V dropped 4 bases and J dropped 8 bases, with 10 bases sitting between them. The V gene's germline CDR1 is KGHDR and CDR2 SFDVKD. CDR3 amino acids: CATSETGRGYTF. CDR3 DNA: TGTGCCACCAGTGAGACGGGTCGAGGCTACACCTTC.